The 25 T cell receptor beta chains given below trace back to one sample, sequenced in a study of prognosis after radiotherapy for stage I lung cancer. With two-round multiplex PCR, TCR beta CDR3 sequences were amplified from genomic DNA. With primers specific to each TRBV and TRBJ gene, the first-round PCR was performed. TCRdb analysed the multiplex PCR reads with MiXCR anew, one entry per CDR3 protein. The table shows around 30,000 distinct CDR3 sequences, with 25% to 35% occurring only once. The sequenced sample was PBMCs, obtained before or after stereotactic body radiation therapy (not recorded which). The source is a donor over 45 with non-small cell lung cancer.

The sample holds many counts of this clonotype. The chain carries TRBV20-1 and TRBJ2-1; 13 bases agree with TRBD2. Germline CDR1 reads DFQATT; CDR2 reads SNEGSKA (reference sequence). J lost 7 bases, V lost 4 bases, and 4 bases had no gene match. The CDR3 consists of 14 residues. The CDR3 loop reads CSAILAGGFNEQFF. In nucleotides, the CDR3 is TGCAGTGCTATACTAGCGGGGGGGTTTAATGAGCAGTTCTTC.

With respect to this clonotype: Since a much larger clone is just one base distant, this may be a read error. This sequence joins TRBV11-2 and TRBJ2-1; no clear D. The germline CDR1 and CDR2 sequences are SGHAT and FQNNGV. The CDR3 is 14 amino acids. V lost 5 bases to trimming and J lost 7 bases, with 15 bases between them. The CDR3 DNA follows: TGTGCCAGCAGCCCCCGGGTCCATGGGAATGAGCAGTTCTTC. Translation gives CASSPRVHGNEQFF.

This clonotype was detected many times. The chain employs TRBV5-1 and TRBJ1-2; TRBD1 matches at 8 bases. The CDR3 is 11 residues long. V lost 3 bases to trimming and J lost 12 bases; unmatched junction nucleotides: 4. Germline loops: CDR1 SGHRS, CDR2 YFSETQ. In nucleotides, the CDR3 is TGCGCCAGCAGCTCCACAGGGGGACACACCTTC. This sequence encodes CASSSTGGHTF.

The chain couples TRBV5-1 to TRBJ2-1, with D unresolved. The germline V gene has CDR1 SGHRS and CDR2 YFSETQ. V was trimmed by 4 bases and J by 5 bases, leaving 13 bases between them. This CDR3 comprises 14 residues. CDR3 in DNA: TGCGCCAGCAGCAGGGCTGGCGGTCACAATGAGCAGTTCTTC. It specifies CASSRAGGHNEQFF.

In the case of this clonotype: A clone one base away is much larger, so this may be a read error. The chain employs TRBV9 and TRBJ2-5, with D maybe TRBD2 (5 bases). Per the germline V gene, CDR1 is SGDLS and CDR2 is YYNGEE. CDR3 length: 14 amino acids. Trimming shortened V by 4 bases and J by 5 bases, and 15 bases separated the two germline ends. The CDR3 nucleotides are TGTGCCAGCAGCCCCGGGGTTGTGGGGGAGACCCAGTACTTC. Encoded protein: CASSPGVVGETQYF.

This clonotype occurred many times. The chain is built from TRBV7-3 and TRBJ2-3; tentative D call: TRBD1 (6 bases). Germline V gene data show CDR1 as SGHTA and CDR2 as FQGTGA. The CDR3 spans 18 residues. The V end lost 0 bases, the J end lost 4 bases, and 20 bases lay between the germline ends. The CDR3 coding sequence is TGTGCCAGCAGCTTAACCCATTCTAGGCTAGGGGGTCCAGATACGCAGTATTTT. Its translation is CASSLTHSRLGGPDTQYF.

This clonotype was observed many times. The chain carries TRBV2 and TRBJ1-1, with a weak D call TRBD1 (6 bases). Trimming removed 7 bases at V and 10 bases at J, with 13 bases between. Germline V gene lookup returns CDR1 SNHLY and CDR2 FYNNEI. CDR3 length: 11 residues. This CDR3 reads CASMRRGVAFF. CDR3 DNA: TGTGCCAGCATGAGGAGGGGGGTAGCTTTCTTT. Based on the CDR3 plus reference TRBV2 and TRBJ1-1, the full variable domain is EPEVTQTPSHQVTQMGQEVILRCVPISNHLYFYWYRQILGQKVEFLVSFYNNEISEKSEIFDDQFSVERPDGSNFTLKIRSTKLEDSAMYFCASMRRGVAFFGQGTRLTVV.

This clonotype occurred many times. The V gene is TRBV7-9, the J gene TRBJ2-3; 10 bases match TRBD2. V gave up 3 bases and J gave up 2 bases; unmatched junction bases: 2. The CDR3 extends over 15 amino acids. Germline assignment: CDR1 SEHNR and CDR2 FQNEAQ (reference sequence). For the CDR3, the DNA is TGTGCCAGCAGCTTGGGACTAGCGTACACAGATACGCAGTATTTT. Amino acids: CASSLGLAYTDTQYF.

The rearrangement joins TRBV6-2 or TRBV6-3 to TRBJ1-1; no reliable D call. CDR3 length equals 15 residues. The germline gives CDR1 MNHEY, CDR2 SVGEGT. Here the CDR3 DNA reads TGTGCAGGCAGTTACCGTACTGCGATGAACACTGAAGCTTTCTTT. Its translation is CAGSYRTAMNTEAFF.

This chain connects TRBV6-1 to TRBJ1-2; TRBD1 is a possible D gene (5 bases). CDR3 length: 14 residues. Looked up from germline, CDR1 is MNHNS and CDR2 is SASEGT. The V gene lost 3 bases and the J gene lost 9 bases, with 17 bases spanning the gap. The CDR3 loop reads CASSEEGRWLSYTF. CDR3 bases: TGTGCCAGCAGTGAGGAGGGGCGCTGGCTGAGCTACACCTTC.

This clonotype was seen many times. The rearrangement joins TRBV30 to TRBJ1-1; D uncertain. Per germline, CDR1 GTSNPN and CDR2 SVGIG (reference sequence). CDR3 length: 14 residues. The ends were cut back, 5 bases at V and 0 bases at J, with 13 bases in the middle. CDR3 residues: CAWVPRVMNTEAFF. The CDR3, as DNA: TGTGCCTGGGTCCCCCGGGTGATGAACACTGAAGCTTTCTTT.

This clonotype has at least ten counts. This chain links TRBV2 with TRBJ2-1; D is unresolved. CDR1 is SNHLY and CDR2 is FYNNEI in the germline V gene. CDR3 length: 10 residues. V was clipped by 7 bases and J by 10 bases, with 8 bases between them. The CDR3 region is CASKAAEQFF. The CDR3 nucleotides read TGTGCCAGCAAGGCAGCGGAGCAGTTCTTC.

The chain has TRBV6-2 or TRBV6-3 and TRBJ2-7; D is unclear. The CDR3 is 15 amino acids. Trimming pared 2 bases from V and 2 bases from J, leaving 13 bases between. Germline loops: CDR1 MNHEY, CDR2 SVGEGT. For the CDR3, the DNA is TGTGCCAGCAGTTACGTTGGGTCCTCAGCCTACGAGCAGTACTTC. This translates into CASSYVGSSAYEQYF.

In this sample, this clonotype turned up many times. The CDR3 here is CASSLETLANTGELFF. The CDR3 DNA reads TGCGCCAGCAGCTTGGAGACCCTCGCGAACACCGGGGAGCTGTTTTTT. V is TRBV5-1 and J is TRBJ2-2, with D hard to call. This CDR3 has 16 residues. Germline CDR1 SGHRS, CDR2 YFSETQ. V was trimmed by 0 bases and J by 0 bases, leaving 9 bases between them.

In this sample, this clonotype turned up many times. The chain carries TRBV3-1 and TRBJ1-2; 7 bases align to TRBD1. Germline values: CDR1 LGHDT, CDR2 YNNKEL (reference sequence). V dropped 3 bases and J dropped 6; count of bases not matched to a gene: 10. The CDR3 is made up of 15 amino acids. The CDR3 sequence is CASSQLDREGNGYTF. The CDR3 nucleotides are TGTGCCAGCAGCCAGCTAGACAGGGAAGGTAATGGCTACACCTTC.

Only one count was recorded for this clonotype. This chain joins TRBV7-3 and TRBJ2-1, with a possible D match to TRBD2 (5 bases). V was cut by 7 bases and J by 5 bases, with 24 bases left in between. The length of the CDR3 is 17 residues. Germline CDR1 reads SGHTA; CDR2 reads FQGTGA. The CDR3 DNA sequence: TGTGCCAGCATCTCGAGGGCCGGGATTAGCAGCAACAATGAGCAGTTCTTC. Translation gives CASISRAGISSNNEQFF.

In its sample, this clonotype was seen many times. The chain joins TRBV2 to TRBJ2-5; D uncertain. CDR1 is SNHLY, CDR2 FYNNEI, per germline. This CDR3 has 11 amino acids. The V end was cut by 4 bases, the J end by 5 bases, with 5 bases between. The CDR3 spells CASSGEETQYF. The DNA for the CDR3 is TGTGCCAGCAGTGGCGAGGAGACCCAGTACTTC. The complete variable domain, with remaining parts taken from reference TRBV2 and TRBJ2-5, reads EPEVTQTPSHQVTQMGQEVILRCVPISNHLYFYWYRQILGQKVEFLVSFYNNEISEKSEIFDDQFSVERPDGSNFTLKIRSTKLEDSAMYFCASSGEETQYFGPGTRLLVL.

In regard to this clonotype: A far more abundant clone sits one base away, making this likely a read error. V and J are TRBV6-2 or TRBV6-3 and TRBJ2-7; TRBD2 aligns across 7 bases. Germline CDR1 and CDR2: MNHEY and SVGEGT. This CDR3 has 16 residues. CDR3 protein: CASSGGGGPHGDERYF. CDR3 DNA: TGTGCCAGCAGTGGGGGGGGAGGACCCCATGGGGACGAGCGGTACTTC.

This clonotype came up many times. The genes are TRBV6-1 and TRBJ1-4; no clear D. Germline lookup yields CDR1 MNHNS and CDR2 SASEGT. The germline V and J ends were trimmed by 4 bases and 7 bases, with 13 bases remaining between them. This CDR3 has 14 residues. The CDR3 spells CASSAGPAAEKLFF. CDR3 bases: TGTGCCAGCAGTGCGGGCCCTGCGGCTGAAAAACTGTTTTTT.

The V call is TRBV7-2, the J call TRBJ2-3; D is possibly TRBD2 (6 bases). Trimming pared 1 base from V and 2 bases from J, leaving 10 bases between. CDR3 length: 15 residues. From germline, CDR1 is SGHTA and CDR2 FQGNSA. Here the CDR3 reads CASSLGSGLTDTQYF. CDR3 DNA sequence: TGTGCCAGCAGCTTAGGTAGCGGTCTCACAGATACGCAGTATTTT.

With regard to this clonotype: A far larger clone differs by one base, so this is likely a read error. CDR3 loop: CASSHPFGASGNTQAFF. Here the CDR3 DNA reads TGTGCCAGCAGTCACCCTTTCGGGGCCTCGGGGAACACTCAAGCTTTCTTT. The V call is TRBV6-8, the J call TRBJ1-1; the D gene is possibly TRBD1 (5 bases). The CDR3 sequence is 17 residues long. The germline gives CDR1 MNHGY, CDR2 SAAAGT.

This clonotype was seen repeatedly, ten times or more. This sequence joins TRBV5-1 and TRBJ1-4; unclear D gene. The V end was cut by 5 bases, the J end by 4 bases, with 9 bases between. The CDR3 contains 13 residues. Germline CDR1 and CDR2: SGHRS and YFSETQ. CDR3 in DNA: TGCGCCAGCAGAGAGGGCTTTAATGAAAAACTGTTTTTT. Translating it yields CASREGFNEKLFF.

The sample holds many counts of this clonotype. The CDR3 reads CASSSGQIKNIQYF. For the CDR3, the DNA is TGCGCCAGCAGCTCAGGACAGATTAAAAACATTCAGTACTTC. This chain joins TRBV5-1 and TRBJ2-4, with D perhaps TRBD1 (6 bases). Germline loops: CDR1 SGHRS, CDR2 YFSETQ. V shed 3 bases and J shed 4 bases, with 11 bases lying between them. CDR3 size: 14 residues.

This chain uses TRBV5-1 with TRBJ1-2; TRBD1 aligns across 8 bases. Germline-derived CDR1 and CDR2 are SGHRS and YFSETQ. This CDR3 comprises 17 residues. The J segment lost 2 bases and the V segment lost 0 bases, leaving 9 bases of the junction unmatched. CDR3 amino acids: CASSLVQGARTNYGYTF. The CDR3 DNA reads TGCGCCAGCAGCTTGGTGCAGGGGGCGCGTACAAACTATGGCTACACCTTC.

As regards this clonotype: One base away lies a much larger clone, so this may be a sequencing read error. J is TRBJ2-1 and V is TRBV4-2, with D possibly TRBD2 on 6 matching bases. Germline V CDR1 and CDR2: LGHNA, YNFKEQ. Trimming cost V 0 bases and J 15 bases, with 15 bases left between them. This CDR3 is built from 13 residues. The CDR3 DNA reads as TGTGCCAGCAGCCAAGATCAACTATCGGGAGTGTTCTTC. Amino acids: CASSQDQLSGVFF.